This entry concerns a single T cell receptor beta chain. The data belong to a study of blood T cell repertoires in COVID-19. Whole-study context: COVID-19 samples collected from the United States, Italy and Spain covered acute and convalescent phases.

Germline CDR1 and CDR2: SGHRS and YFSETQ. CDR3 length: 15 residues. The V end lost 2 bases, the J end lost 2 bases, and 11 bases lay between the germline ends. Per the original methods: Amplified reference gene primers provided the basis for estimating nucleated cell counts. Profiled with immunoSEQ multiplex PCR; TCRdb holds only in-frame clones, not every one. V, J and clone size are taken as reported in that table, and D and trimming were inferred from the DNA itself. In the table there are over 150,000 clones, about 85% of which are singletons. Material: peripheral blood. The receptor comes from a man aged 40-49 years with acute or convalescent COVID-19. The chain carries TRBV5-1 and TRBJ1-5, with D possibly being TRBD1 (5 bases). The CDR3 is CASSLGEVGNQPQHF. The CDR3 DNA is TGCGCCAGCAGCTTAGGGGAGGTAGGCAATCAGCCCCAGCATTTT.